These 10 T cell receptor beta chains were all obtained from the same sample, sequenced in a study of T cell responses to AZD1222 COVID-19 vaccine. Profiling relied on immunoSEQ multiplex PCR, and the TCRdb table lists in-frame clones only, not all of them. The sample contains 84,000 or so clones, about 87% of which appear only once. Here the sequenced sample was peripheral blood, taken on day 0 of AZD1222 vaccination. The source of these receptors is an adult in good health.

The J gene is TRBJ2-7, the V gene TRBV3-1 (or the pseudogene TRBV3-2); D gene uncertain. The CDR3 runs 15 residues. Trimming removed 4 bases at V and 4 bases at J, with 17 bases between. Germline-derived CDR1 and CDR2 are LGHDT and YNNKEL (reference sequence). Written as DNA, the CDR3 is TGTGCCAGCAGCCTTTACACTAAGCCCCCTTACGAGCAGTACTTC. Its translation: CASSLYTKPPYEQYF.

This clone came up once. CDR3 region: CASTLGGLSTDTQYF. In DNA form, the CDR3 reads TGTGCCAGCACCCTAGGGGGACTTAGCACAGATACGCAGTATTTT. The genes are TRBV28 and TRBJ2-3; perhaps D is TRBD1 or TRBD2 (6 bases each). Trimming stripped 7 bases from V and 0 bases from J, with 14 bases between. CDR1 and CDR2 (germline): MDHEN, SYDVKM. The CDR3 loop spans 15 amino acids.

The genes are TRBV11-2 and TRBJ2-1; D gene unclear. The germline CDR1 and CDR2 sequences are SGHAT and FQNNGV. Between the trimmed V and J ends, which lost 5 bases and 4 bases, there was a span of 3 bases. The CDR3 is 11 amino acids. The CDR3, as DNA: TGTGCCAGCAGCCCTTACAATGAGCAGTTCTTC. Translating it yields CASSPYNEQFF.

This rearrangement joins TRBV11-2 to TRBJ2-1; 8 bases map to TRBD2. Germline CDR1 is SGHAT and CDR2 is FQNNGV. The CDR3 sequence is 15 residues long. V lost 5 bases, J lost 9 bases, and 12 bases stayed unmatched. CDR3 DNA sequence: TGTGCCAGCAGCCTTCCCGGGACTAGAAGTCCTGAGCAGTTCTTC. Amino acids: CASSLPGTRSPEQFF.

The chain carries TRBV3-1 (or the pseudogene TRBV3-2) and TRBJ2-3; D is perhaps TRBD1 (7 bases). Trimming pared 4 bases from V and 3 bases from J, leaving 17 bases between. The CDR3 contains 16 residues. In germline, CDR1 is LGHDT, CDR2 YNNKEL (reference sequence). In DNA, the CDR3 is TGTGCCAGCAGCCCACAGGGGCCTAGCGCTACAGATACGCAGTATTTT. This codes for CASSPQGPSATDTQYF.

The CDR3 is CASSLGVSETQYF. CDR3 DNA sequence: TGTGCCAGCAGCTTAGGGGTCAGCGAGACCCAGTACTTC. The chain joins TRBV7-9 to TRBJ2-5; D gene unclear. V lost 1 base and J lost 5, with 8 bases in between. The CDR3 is made up of 13 amino acids. Germline lookup yields CDR1 SEHNR and CDR2 FQNEAQ (reference sequence).

The J gene is TRBJ2-5, the V gene TRBV28, with 12 positions matching TRBD2. There are 14 residues in the CDR3. Trimming at V came to 6 bases and at J to 5 bases, leaving 4 bases not matched to a gene. Germline CDR1 and CDR2: MDHEN and SYDVKM. CDR3: CASRLAGGGETQYF. For the CDR3, the DNA is TGTGCCAGCAGACTAGCGGGAGGTGGGGAGACCCAGTACTTC.

This clone was recorded only once. The rearrangement links TRBV5-5 to TRBJ1-6, with D possibly TRBD1 on 5 matching bases. V lost 0 bases and J 13 bases, leaving 17 bases between the germline ends. The CDR3 is made up of 15 amino acids. CDR1 and CDR2 (germline): SGHKS, YYEKEE (reference sequence). The chain's CDR3 is CASSLGDSLHAPLHF. The CDR3 bases are TGTGCCAGCAGCTTGGGAGACAGCCTGCATGCGCCCCTCCACTTT.

This clone was seen a handful of times. The CDR3 DNA sequence: TGTGCCAGCAGTGAAGCGCTTCTCACGTCGCGGAACGAAAAACTGTTTTTT. Residues: CASSEALLTSRNEKLFF. The rearrangement links TRBV2 to TRBJ1-4, with unresolved D. Germline lookup yields CDR1 SNHLY and CDR2 FYNNEI. V was shortened by 0 bases and J by 8 bases, with 19 bases between the two germline ends. The length of the CDR3 is 17 residues.

The V and J genes are TRBV18 and TRBJ2-1, with D perhaps matching TRBD2 (6 bases). Germline V gene sequence: CDR1 KGHSH, CDR2 LQKENI. Trimming shortened V by 4 bases and J by 2 bases, and 12 bases separated the two germline ends. The CDR3 loop spans 15 amino acids. CDR3 region: CASSLSGVAYNEQFF. The CDR3 DNA sequence: TGTGCCAGCTCACTTAGCGGAGTAGCCTACAATGAGCAGTTCTTC.